This T cell receptor (beta chain) was recorded in a study of T-cell reconstitution after alpha-beta-depleted transplantation in children. Overall study findings and caveats: Reportedly, only several hundred clones from non-depleted graft cells drove alpha-beta T-cell counts at about two months. T-cell numbers and diversity one year post-transplant derived largely from freshly generated T cells.

The library targeted TCRbeta and was prepared with unique molecular identifiers. TCRdb itself ran the PCR reads through MiXCR, one entry per CDR3 protein. Of approximately 500,000 distinct CDR3 sequences listed, 8% to 11% were seen once; the top ten hold 2%. This clonotype was observed many times. No antigen is known for it. V lost 3 bases, J lost 4 bases, and 15 bases lay in between. The germline CDR1 and CDR2 sequences are SGHTA and FQGNSA. The CDR3 covers 15 residues. Sequenced material: PBMCs, taken before TCRalphabeta/CD19-depleted stem cell transplant. J is TRBJ1-2 and V is TRBV7-2, with D perhaps matching TRBD1 (5 bases). This receptor was obtained from a child aged 2-15 years with inherited bone marrow failure, due to receive a stem cell transplant. CDR3 coding DNA: TGTGCCAGCAGCTTCAATTACGACGGGGCCTATGGCTACACCTTC. This translates into CASSFNYDGAYGYTF.